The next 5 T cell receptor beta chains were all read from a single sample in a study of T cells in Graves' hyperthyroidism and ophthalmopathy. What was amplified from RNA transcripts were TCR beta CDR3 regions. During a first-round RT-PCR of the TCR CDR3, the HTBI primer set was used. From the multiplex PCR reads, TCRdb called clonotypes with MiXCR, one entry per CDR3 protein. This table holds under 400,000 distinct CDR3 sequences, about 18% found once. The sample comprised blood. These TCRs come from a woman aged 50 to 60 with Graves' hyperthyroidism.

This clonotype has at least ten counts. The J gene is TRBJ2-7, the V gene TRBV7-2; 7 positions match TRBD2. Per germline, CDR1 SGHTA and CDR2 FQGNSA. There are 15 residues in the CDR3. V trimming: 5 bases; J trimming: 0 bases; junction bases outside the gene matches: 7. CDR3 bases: TGTGCCAGCAGCCCCGGGACTACGCCCTCCTACGAGCAGTACTTC. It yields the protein CASSPGTTPSYEQYF.

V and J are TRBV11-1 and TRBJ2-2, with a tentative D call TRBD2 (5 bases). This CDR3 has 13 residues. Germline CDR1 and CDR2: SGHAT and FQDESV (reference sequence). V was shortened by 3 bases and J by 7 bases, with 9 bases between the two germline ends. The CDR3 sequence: CASSFGAVGELFF. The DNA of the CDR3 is TGTGCCAGCAGCTTTGGAGCGGTCGGGGAGCTGTTTTTT.

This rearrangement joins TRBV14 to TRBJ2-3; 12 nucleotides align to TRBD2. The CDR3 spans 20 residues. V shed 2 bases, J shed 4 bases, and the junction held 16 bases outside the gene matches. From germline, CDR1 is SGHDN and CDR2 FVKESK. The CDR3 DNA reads TGTGCCAGCAGCCAACCCGCGGGGCTAGCGGGGGGGCCAATTCCAGATACGCAGTATTTT. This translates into CASSQPAGLAGGPIPDTQYF.

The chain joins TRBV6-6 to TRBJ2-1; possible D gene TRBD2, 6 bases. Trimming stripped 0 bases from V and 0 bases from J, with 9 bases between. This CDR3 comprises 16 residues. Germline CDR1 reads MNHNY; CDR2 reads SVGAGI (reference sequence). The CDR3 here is CASSYSYGSSYNEQFF. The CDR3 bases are TGTGCCAGCAGTTACTCTTACGGGAGCTCCTACAATGAGCAGTTCTTC.

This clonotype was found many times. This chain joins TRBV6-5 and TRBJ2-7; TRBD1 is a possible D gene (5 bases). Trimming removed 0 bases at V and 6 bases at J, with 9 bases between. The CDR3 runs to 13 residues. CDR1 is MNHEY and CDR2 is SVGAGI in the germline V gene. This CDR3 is CASSYSQGSEQYF. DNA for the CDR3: TGTGCCAGCAGTTACTCGCAGGGCTCCGAGCAGTACTTC.